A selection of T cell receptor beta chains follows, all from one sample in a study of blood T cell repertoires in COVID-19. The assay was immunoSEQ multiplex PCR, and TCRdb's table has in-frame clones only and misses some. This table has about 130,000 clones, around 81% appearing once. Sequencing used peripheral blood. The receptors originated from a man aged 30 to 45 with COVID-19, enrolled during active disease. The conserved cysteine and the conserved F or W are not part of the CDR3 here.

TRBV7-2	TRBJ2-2	ASSLAAGNGELF
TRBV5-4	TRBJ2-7	ASSLDPTSYEQY
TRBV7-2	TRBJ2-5	ASSLAGLAGGGGYQETQY
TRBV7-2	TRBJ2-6	ASSSTDRGWMDGANVLT
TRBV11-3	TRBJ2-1	ASSLEGRFQNNTDNEQF
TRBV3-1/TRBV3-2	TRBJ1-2	ASSQVGENYGYT
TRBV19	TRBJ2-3	ASSMPVGTGAIDTQY
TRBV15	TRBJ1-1	ATSRERDIEAF
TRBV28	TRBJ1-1	ASSEKNTEAF
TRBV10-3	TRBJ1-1	AISEQTGQNTEAF
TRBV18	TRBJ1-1	ASSPGQGTNTEAF
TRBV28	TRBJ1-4	ASSLSGLNEKLF
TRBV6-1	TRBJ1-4	ASSEEVVAEKLF
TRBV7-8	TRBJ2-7	ASSLAAEQY
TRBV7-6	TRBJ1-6	ASSLGGRGSYNSPLH
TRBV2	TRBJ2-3	ASSEALQTSGFTNTQY
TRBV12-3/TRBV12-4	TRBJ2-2	ASSQENTGELF
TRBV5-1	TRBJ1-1	ASSPIVNTEAF